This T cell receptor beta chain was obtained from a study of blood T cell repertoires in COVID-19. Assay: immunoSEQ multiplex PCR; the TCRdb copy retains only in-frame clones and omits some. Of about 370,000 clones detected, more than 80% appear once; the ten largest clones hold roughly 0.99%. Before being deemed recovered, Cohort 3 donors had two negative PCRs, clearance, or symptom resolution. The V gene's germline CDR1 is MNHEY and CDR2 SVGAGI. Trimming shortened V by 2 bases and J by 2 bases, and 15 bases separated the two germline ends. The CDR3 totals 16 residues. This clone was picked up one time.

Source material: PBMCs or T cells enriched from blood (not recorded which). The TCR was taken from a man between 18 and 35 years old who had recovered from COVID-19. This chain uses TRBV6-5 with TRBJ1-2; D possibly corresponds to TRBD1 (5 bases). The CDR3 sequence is CASSYTAGVGNYGYTF. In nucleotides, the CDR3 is TGTGCCAGCAGTTACACCGCGGGGGTGGGGAACTATGGCTACACCTTC.